This T cell receptor (beta chain) was retrieved from a study of blood T cell repertoires in COVID-19. Study at large: Acute and convalescent COVID-19 samples came from the United States, Italy and Spain. T cells, B-cell-depleted T cells, or PBMCs provided the cDNA or gDNA that served as material.

CDR1 is SGHRS, CDR2 YFSETQ, per germline. V lost 5 bases to trimming and J lost 4 bases; unmatched junction nucleotides: 8. The CDR3 contains 17 residues. Per the original methods: Reference gene primer amplification gave nucleated cell count estimates. Method: immunoSEQ multiplex PCR; TCRdb's copy keeps in-frame clones and lacks some. V, J and clone size were drawn from that table, and D and trimming were deduced from the DNA. The sample consists of over 300,000 clones, around 90% of them appearing once. The sample was peripheral blood. The clonotype comes from a man aged 40-55 years with acute or convalescent COVID-19. The rearrangement joins TRBV5-1 to TRBJ2-5; 16 bases match TRBD2. The CDR3 region is CASSFGTSGRAGETQYF. CDR3 coding DNA: TGCGCCAGCAGTTTTGGGACTAGCGGGAGGGCCGGAGAGACCCAGTACTTC.